This T cell receptor beta chain was profiled in a study of human T cells and chemical hapten exposure. In the study overall: On the upper back, patch tests were applied with 0.01% DPC and read at 6 days. General study results and limits: With alopecia, donors may have immune responses unlike healthy people's.

MiXCR was run by TCRdb on the RACE reads, yielding one entry per CDR3 protein. Among about 180,000 distinct CDR3 sequences listed, about 31% were seen once. Sample time point: pre-sensitization, week 0. The treatment was: therapeutic diphenylcyclopropenone sensitization with weekly scalp DPC. CDR3 length equals 14 residues. V was pared by 4 bases and J by 2 bases, with 12 bases between. CDR1 is SGHRS and CDR2 is YFSETQ in the germline V gene. A single count supports this clonotype. The antigen remains unidentified. This clonotype was obtained from a woman in her 30s with alopecia areata. Some clones in this sample may be carry-over from other donors' samples. This chain joins TRBV5-1 and TRBJ1-2, with a tentative D call TRBD1 (5 bases). The source material was whole blood, sampled in connection with sensitization to the hapten diphenylcyclopropenone (DPC). CDR3 sequence: CASSPPQGNYGYTF. The CDR3 region has the DNA TGCGCCAGCAGCCCCCCCCAGGGAAACTATGGCTACACCTTC.